This T cell receptor beta chain was sequenced in a study of T cell responses to AZD1222 COVID-19 vaccine. General study points: The span of vaccine-associated CD4 TCRs extended across spike, with dominance at 160-218 and 743-854. No repertoire was sampled before or during the peak T cell response, only after it. Receipt of two AZD1222 doses was followed by a rise in Spike-specific TCR breadth and depth.

TCRdb's table, derived via immunoSEQ multiplex PCR, lists solely in-frame clones and lacks some. The sample lists about 180,000 clones; 85% to 90% were seen once. Trimming removed 10 bases at V and 2 bases at J, with 18 bases between. This CDR3 is built from 15 residues. Germline V gene lookup returns CDR1 MNHEY and CDR2 SVGAGI. A note on this clone: Antigen unknown.

The chain has TRBV6-5 and TRBJ2-1, with D tentatively TRBD2 (6 bases). The specimen comprised peripheral blood, sampled on day 0 of AZD1222 vaccination. The receptor comes from an adult in good health. CDR3 amino acids: CATEFLGGTYNEQFF. CDR3 DNA: TGTGCCACCGAGTTTTTGGGGGGTACCTACAATGAGCAGTTCTTC.